This T cell receptor (beta chain) is from a study of response to subunit inactivated influenza vaccine. In TCRdb, the RT-PCR reads were re-called with MiXCR into one record per CDR3 protein. The data show about 520,000 distinct CDR3 sequences, with 9.5% to 12% seen just once and around 12% held by the top ten. With 5 bases removed from V and 9 bases from J, the gap between germline ends came to 11 bases. The V gene's germline CDR1 is MNHEY and CDR2 SVGEGT. The CDR3 length is 12 residues. The rearrangement links TRBV6-2 or TRBV6-3 to TRBJ2-1; perhaps D is TRBD1 or TRBD2 (5 bases each). The source is a man aged 45-65 years who received an inactivated influenza vaccine. The source was PBMCs from blood, collected about 6 weeks after vaccination. The DNA for the CDR3 is TGTGCCAGCAGTCCACTCGGGGCTGAGCAGTTCTTC. Translated: CASSPLGAEQFF.